This T cell receptor beta chain came from a study of graft-versus-host responses after intestinal transplantation. In the study overall: Recipients had transplants, and these were multivisceral, liver-intestinal, or isolated intestinal. Every one of the recipients received anti-thymocyte globulin induction and afterwards took tacrolimus and steroids for around 3 years. Overall study results and limits: GvH clonotypes were identified within recipient marrow, with a subset emerging first in ileum or blood.

This clone was detected a few times. After the reaction, the investigators sorted the proliferating CFSE-low CD3+CD4+ and CD3+CD8+ responders. The CDR3 extends over 14 amino acids. V lost 6 bases to trimming and J lost 3 bases, with 14 bases between them. Germline loops: CDR1 SEHNR, CDR2 FQNEAQ (reference sequence). Data came from immunoSEQ multiplex PCR; TCRdb stores just in-frame clones and leaves some out. The sample includes about 11,000 clones, 30% to 40% of them seen just once. The sequence derives from a human patient who was an organ donor for intestinal transplantation. Sequences were derived from alloreactive CD4+ T cells from a mixed lymphocyte reaction culture, sampled before transplantation. Subset reported: CFSE-low proliferating T cells sorted from approximately six-day pre-transplant mixed lymphocyte reaction (GvH or HvG direction). The V gene is TRBV7-9, the J gene TRBJ1-2; D unclear. This CDR3 is CASRRAQVHYGYTF. CDR3 in DNA: TGTGCCAGCAGGCGGGCACAAGTACACTATGGCTACACCTTC.